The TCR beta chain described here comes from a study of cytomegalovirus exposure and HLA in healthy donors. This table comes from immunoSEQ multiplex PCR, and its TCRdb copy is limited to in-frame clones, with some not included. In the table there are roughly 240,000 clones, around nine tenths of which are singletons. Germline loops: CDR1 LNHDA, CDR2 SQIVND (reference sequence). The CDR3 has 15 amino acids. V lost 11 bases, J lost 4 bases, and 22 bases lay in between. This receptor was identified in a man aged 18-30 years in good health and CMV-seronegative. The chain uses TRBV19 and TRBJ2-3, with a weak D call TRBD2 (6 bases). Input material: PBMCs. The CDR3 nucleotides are TGTGCCGCCCTCGCCCGGGACTCCGAAGCAGATACGCAGTATTTT. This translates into CAALARDSEADTQYF.